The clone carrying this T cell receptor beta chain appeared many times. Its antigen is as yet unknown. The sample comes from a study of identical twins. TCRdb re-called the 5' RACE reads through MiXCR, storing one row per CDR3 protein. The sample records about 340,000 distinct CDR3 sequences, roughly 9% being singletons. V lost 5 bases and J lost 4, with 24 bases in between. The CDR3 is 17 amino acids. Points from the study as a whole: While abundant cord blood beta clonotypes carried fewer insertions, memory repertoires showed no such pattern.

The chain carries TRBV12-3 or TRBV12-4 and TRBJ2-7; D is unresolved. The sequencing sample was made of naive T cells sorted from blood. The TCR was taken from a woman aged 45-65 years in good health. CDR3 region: CASSPHSGQLKDYEQYF. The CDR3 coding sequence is TGTGCCAGCAGTCCGCATTCCGGGCAATTAAAAGATTACGAGCAGTACTTC.